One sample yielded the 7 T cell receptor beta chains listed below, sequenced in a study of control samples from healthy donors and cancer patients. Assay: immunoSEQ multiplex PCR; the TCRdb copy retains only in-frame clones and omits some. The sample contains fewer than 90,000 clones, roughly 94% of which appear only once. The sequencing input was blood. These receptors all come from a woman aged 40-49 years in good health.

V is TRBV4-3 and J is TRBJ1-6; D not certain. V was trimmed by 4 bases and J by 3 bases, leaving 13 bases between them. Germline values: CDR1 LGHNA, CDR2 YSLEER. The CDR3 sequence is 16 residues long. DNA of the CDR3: TGCGCCAGCAGCCTCATGCCTACCGACTATAATTCACCCCTCCACTTT. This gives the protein CASSLMPTDYNSPLHF.

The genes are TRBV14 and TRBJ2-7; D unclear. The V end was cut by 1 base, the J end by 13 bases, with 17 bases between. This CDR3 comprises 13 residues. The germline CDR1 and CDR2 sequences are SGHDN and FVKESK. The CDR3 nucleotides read TGTGCCAGCAGCCAAGTCTCTTTGGGGATCGCTTACTTC. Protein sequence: CASSQVSLGIAYF.

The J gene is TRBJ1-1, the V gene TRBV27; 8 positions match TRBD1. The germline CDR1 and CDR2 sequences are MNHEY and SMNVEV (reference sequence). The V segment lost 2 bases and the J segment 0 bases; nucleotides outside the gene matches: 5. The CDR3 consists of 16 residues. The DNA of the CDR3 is TGTGCCAGCAGTTTACAGGGGGCGAAGGTGAACACTGAAGCTTTCTTT. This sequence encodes CASSLQGAKVNTEAFF.

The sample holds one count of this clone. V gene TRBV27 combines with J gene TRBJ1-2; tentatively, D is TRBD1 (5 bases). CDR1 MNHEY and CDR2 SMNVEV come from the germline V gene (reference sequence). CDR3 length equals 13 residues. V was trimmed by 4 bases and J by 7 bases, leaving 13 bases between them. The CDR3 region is CASSSGTAFGYTF. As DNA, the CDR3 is TGTGCCAGCAGTTCCGGGACGGCGTTTGGCTACACCTTC.

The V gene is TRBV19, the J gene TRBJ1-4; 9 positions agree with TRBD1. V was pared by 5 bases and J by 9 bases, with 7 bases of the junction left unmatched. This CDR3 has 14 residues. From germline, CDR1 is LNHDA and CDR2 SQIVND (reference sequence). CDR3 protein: CASSVSGTGKKLFF. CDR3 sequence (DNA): TGTGCCAGTAGTGTCTCCGGGACAGGGAAAAAACTGTTTTTT.

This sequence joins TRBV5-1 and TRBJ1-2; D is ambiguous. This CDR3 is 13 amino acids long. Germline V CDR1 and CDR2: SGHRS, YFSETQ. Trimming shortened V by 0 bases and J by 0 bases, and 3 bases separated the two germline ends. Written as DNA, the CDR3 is TGCGCCAGCAGCTTGGTCTCTAACTATGGCTACACCTTC. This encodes CASSLVSNYGYTF.

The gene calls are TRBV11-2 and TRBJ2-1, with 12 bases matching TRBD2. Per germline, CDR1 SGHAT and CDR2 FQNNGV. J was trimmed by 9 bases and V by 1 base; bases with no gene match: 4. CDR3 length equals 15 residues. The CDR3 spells CASSLASGRDFEQFF. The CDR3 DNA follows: TGTGCCAGCAGCTTAGCTAGCGGGAGGGACTTTGAGCAGTTCTTC.